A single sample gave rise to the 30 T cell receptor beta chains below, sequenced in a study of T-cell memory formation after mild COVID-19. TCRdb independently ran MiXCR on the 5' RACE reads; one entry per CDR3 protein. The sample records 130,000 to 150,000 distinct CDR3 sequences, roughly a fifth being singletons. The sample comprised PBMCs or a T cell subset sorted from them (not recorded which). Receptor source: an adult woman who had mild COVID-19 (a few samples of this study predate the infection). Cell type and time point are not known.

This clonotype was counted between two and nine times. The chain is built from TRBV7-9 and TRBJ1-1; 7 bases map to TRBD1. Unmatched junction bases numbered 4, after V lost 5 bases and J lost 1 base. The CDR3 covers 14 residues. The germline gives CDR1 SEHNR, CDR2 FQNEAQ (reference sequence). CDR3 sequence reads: CASSIGTANTEAFF. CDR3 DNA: TGTGCCAGCAGCATAGGGACAGCGAACACTGAAGCTTTCTTT.

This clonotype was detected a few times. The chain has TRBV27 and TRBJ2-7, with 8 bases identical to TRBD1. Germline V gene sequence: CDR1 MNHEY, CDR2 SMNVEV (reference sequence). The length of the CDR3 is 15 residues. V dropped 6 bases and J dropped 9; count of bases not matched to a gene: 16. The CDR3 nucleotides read TGTGCCAGCAGACCCGAGAGGACAGGGCCCGTCTGGCAGTACTTC. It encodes CASRPERTGPVWQYF.

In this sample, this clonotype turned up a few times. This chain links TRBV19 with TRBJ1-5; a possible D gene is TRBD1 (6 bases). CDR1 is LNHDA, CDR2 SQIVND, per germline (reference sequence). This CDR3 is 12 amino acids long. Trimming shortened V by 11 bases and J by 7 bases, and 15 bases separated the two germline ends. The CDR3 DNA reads TGTGCCGGAGGGGGGGTTGAGCAGCCCCAGCATTTT. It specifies CAGGGVEQPQHF.

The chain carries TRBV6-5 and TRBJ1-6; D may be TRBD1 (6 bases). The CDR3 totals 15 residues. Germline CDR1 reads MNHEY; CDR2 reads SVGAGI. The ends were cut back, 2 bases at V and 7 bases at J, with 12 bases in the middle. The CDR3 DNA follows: TGTGCCAGCAGTTACGCCGAGAGGGGGAATTCACCCCTCCACTTT. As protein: CASSYAERGNSPLHF.

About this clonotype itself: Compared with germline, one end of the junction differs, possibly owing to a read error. This CDR3 reads CASSLETFGGAF. The CDR3 coding sequence is TGTGCCAGCAGCTTAGAGACTTTCGGGGGGGCCTTC. The chain couples TRBV2 to TRBJ2-1; TRBD2 matches 8 bases. This CDR3 spans 12 amino acids. CDR1 and CDR2 (germline): SNHLY, FYNNEI.

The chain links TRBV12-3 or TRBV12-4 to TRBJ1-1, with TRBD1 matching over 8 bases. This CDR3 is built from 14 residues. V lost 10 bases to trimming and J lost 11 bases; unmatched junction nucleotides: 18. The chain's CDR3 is CATRLQGARGEAFF. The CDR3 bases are TGTGCCACCCGACTCCAGGGGGCGCGGGGGGAGGCTTTCTTT.

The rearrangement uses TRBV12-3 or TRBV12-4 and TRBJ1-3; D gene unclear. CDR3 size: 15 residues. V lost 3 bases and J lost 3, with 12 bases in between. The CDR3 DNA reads TGTGCCAGCAGTTTCTCGGGTAATGGTGGAAACACCATATATTTT. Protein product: CASSFSGNGGNTIYF.

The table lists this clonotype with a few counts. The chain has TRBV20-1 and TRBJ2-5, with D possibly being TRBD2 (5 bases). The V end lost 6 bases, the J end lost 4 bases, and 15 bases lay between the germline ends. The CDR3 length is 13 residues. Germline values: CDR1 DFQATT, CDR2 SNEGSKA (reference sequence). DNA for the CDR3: TGCAGTGCGCCTTACCCAGCGGCAGAGACCCAGTACTTC. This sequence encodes CSAPYPAAETQYF.

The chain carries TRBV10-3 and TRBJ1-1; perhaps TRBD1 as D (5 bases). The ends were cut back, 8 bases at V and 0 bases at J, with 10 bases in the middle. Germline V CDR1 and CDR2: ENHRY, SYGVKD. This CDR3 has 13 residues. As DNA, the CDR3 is TGTGCCATCGTAGGAGGGGTGAACACTGAAGCTTTCTTT. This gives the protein CAIVGGVNTEAFF.

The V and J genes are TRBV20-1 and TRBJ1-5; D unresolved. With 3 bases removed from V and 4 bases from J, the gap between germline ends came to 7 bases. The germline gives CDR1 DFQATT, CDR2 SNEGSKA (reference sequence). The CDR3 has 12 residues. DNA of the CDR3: TGCAGTGCTAGGGGTGCGAATCAGCCCCAGCATTTT. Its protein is CSARGANQPQHF.

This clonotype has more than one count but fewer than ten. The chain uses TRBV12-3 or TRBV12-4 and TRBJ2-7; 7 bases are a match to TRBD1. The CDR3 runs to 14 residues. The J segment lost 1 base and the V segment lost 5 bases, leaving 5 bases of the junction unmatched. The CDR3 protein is CASSEDRISYEQYF. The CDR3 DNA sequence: TGTGCCAGCAGTGAGGACAGGATATCCTACGAGCAGTACTTC.

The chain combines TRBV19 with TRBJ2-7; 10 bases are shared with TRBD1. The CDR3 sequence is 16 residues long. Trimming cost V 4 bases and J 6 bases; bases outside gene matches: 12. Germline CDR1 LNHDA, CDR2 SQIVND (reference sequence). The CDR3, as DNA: TGTGCCAGTAGTACCAACGACAGGGGGCGGTTTGGCGAGCAGTACTTC. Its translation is CASSTNDRGRFGEQYF. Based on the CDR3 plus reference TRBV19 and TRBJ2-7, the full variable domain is DGGITQSPKYLFRKEGQNVTLSCEQNLNHDAMYWYRQDPGQGLRLIYYSQIVNDFQKGDIAEGYSVSREKKESFPLTVTSAQKNPTAFYLCASSTNDRGRFGEQYFGPGTRLTVT.

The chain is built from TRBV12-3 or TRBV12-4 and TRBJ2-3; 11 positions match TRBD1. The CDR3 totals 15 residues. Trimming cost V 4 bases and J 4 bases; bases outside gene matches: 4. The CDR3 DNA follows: TGTGCCAGCAGTTACGGGACAGGGGGGCCAGATACGCAGTATTTT. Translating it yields CASSYGTGGPDTQYF.

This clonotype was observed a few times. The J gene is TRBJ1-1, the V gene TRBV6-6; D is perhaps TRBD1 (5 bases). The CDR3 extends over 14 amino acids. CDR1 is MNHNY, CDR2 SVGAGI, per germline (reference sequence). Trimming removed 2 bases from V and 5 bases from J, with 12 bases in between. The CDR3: CASSYGAGRTEAFF. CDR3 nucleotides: TGTGCCAGCAGTTACGGGGCAGGGAGGACTGAAGCTTTCTTT.

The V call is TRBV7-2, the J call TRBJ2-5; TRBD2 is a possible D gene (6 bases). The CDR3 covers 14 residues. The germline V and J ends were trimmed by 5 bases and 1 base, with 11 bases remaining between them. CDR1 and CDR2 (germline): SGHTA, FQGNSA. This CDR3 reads CASSPDYLQETQYF. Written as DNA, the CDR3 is TGTGCCAGCAGCCCGGACTACCTCCAAGAGACCCAGTACTTC.

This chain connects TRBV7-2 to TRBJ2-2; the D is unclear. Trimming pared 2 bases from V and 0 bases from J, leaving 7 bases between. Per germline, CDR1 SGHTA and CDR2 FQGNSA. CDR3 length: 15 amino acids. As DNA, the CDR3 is TGTGCCAGCAGCTTATCCGGCCCGAACACCGGGGAGCTGTTTTTT. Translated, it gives CASSLSGPNTGELFF.

The CDR3 region has the DNA TGTGCCAGCAGCTATCCGGGACTAGCGGGGGCCCGGTACGAGCAGTACTTC. Its protein product is CASSYPGLAGARYEQYF. The chain is built from TRBV11-2 and TRBJ2-7; 14 positions match TRBD2. The V segment lost 4 bases and the J segment 4 bases; nucleotides outside the gene matches: 9. Germline CDR1 and CDR2: SGHAT and FQNNGV. The CDR3 is 17 amino acids.

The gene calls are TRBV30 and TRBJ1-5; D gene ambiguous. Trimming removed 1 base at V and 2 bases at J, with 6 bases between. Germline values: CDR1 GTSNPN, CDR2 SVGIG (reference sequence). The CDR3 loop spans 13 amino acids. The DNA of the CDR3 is TGTGCCTGGAGTGCGGGCCGCAATCAGCCCCAGCATTTT. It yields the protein CAWSAGRNQPQHF.

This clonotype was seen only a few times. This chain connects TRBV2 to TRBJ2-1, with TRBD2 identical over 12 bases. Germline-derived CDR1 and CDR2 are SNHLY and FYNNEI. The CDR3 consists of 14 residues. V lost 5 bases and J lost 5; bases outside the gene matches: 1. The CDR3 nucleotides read TGTGCCAGCAGTCTAGCGGGGGGGAACAATGAGCAGTTCTTC. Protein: CASSLAGGNNEQFF.

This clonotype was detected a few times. The CDR3 DNA is TGTGCCAGCAGGGGACAGGGGGAAAACACCTTC. Amino acids: CASRGQGENTF. The chain joins TRBV2 to TRBJ1-2; 11 nucleotides align to TRBD1. The CDR3 loop spans 11 amino acids. Germline values: CDR1 SNHLY, CDR2 FYNNEI. Trimming at V came to 6 bases and at J to 12 bases, leaving 3 bases not matched to a gene.

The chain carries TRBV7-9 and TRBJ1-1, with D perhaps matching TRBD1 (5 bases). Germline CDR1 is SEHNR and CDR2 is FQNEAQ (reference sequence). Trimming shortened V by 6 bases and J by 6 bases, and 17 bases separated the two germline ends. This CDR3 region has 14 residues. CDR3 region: CASRAGGEVAEAFF. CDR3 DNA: TGTGCCAGCAGGGCGGGAGGGGAAGTGGCTGAAGCTTTCTTT.

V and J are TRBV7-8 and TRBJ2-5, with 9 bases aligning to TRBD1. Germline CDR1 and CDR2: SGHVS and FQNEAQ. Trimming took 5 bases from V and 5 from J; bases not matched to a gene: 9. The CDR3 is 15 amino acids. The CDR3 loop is CASSSRTGAVETQYF. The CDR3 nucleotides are TGTGCCAGCAGCAGCAGGACAGGGGCAGTGGAGACCCAGTACTTC.

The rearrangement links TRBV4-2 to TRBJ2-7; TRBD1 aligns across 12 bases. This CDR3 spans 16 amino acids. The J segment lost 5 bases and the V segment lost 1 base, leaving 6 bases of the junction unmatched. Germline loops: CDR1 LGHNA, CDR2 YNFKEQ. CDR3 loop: CASSQVVGQGANEQYF. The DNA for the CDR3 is TGTGCCAGCAGCCAAGTGGTGGGACAGGGGGCCAACGAGCAGTACTTC.

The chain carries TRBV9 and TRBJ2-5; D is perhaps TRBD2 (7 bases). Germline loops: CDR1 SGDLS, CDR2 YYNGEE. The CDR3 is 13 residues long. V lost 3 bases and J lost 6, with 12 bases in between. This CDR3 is CASSGGGRKTQYF. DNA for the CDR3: TGTGCCAGCAGCGGCGGGGGCCGAAAGACCCAGTACTTC.

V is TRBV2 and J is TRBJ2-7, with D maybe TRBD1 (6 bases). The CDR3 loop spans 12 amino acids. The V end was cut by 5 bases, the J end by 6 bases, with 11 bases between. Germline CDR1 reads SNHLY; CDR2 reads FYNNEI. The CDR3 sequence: CASSIQGPEQYF. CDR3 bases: TGTGCCAGCAGTATACAGGGACCCGAGCAGTACTTC. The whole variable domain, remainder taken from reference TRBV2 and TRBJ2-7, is EPEVTQTPSHQVTQMGQEVILRCVPISNHLYFYWYRQILGQKVEFLVSFYNNEISEKSEIFDDQFSVERPDGSNFTLKIRSTKLEDSAMYFCASSIQGPEQYFGPGTRLTVT.

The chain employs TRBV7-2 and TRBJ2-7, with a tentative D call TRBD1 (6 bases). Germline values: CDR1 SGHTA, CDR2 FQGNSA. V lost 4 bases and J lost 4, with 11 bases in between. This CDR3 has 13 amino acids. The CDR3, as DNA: TGTGCCAGCAGCTCGGGACACGAATACGAGCAGTACTTC. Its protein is CASSSGHEYEQYF.

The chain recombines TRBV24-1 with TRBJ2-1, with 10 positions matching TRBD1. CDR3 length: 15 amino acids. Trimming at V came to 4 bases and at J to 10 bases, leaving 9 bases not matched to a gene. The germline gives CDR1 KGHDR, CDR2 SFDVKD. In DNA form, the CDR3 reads TGTGCCACCAGTGACCAAGGGACAGGGGCACACGAGCAGTTCTTC. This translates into CATSDQGTGAHEQFF.

The CDR3 is CSVGTSGTYNEQFF. The DNA of the CDR3 is TGCAGCGTAGGGACTAGCGGTACCTACAATGAGCAGTTCTTC. The V and J genes are TRBV29-1 and TRBJ2-1; 11 bases are a match to TRBD2. Germline V gives CDR1 SQVTM, CDR2 ANQGSEA. The CDR3 sequence is 14 residues long. V shed 6 bases and J 2 bases; nucleotides not matched to a gene: 3.

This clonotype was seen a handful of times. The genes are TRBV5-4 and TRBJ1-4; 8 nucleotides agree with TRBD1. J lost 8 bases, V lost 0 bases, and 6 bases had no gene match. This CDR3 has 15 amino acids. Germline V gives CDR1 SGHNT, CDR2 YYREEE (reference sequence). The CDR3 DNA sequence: TGTGCCAGCAGCTTGGAGACAGGGGCAGAGGAAAAACTGTTTTTT. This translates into CASSLETGAEEKLFF.

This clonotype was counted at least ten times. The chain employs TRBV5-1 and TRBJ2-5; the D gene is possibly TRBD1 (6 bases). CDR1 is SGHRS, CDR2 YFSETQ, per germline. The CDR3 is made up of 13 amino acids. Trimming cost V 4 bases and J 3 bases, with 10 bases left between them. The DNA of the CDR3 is TGCGCCAGCAGCCCTACAGGGAAAGAGACCCAGTACTTC. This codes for CASSPTGKETQYF.